A few counts support the clone carrying this TCR beta chain. As yet, its antigen is unknown. This CDR3 is built from 13 residues. Per the germline V gene, CDR1 is SNHLY and CDR2 is FYNNEI. The V end lost 8 bases, the J end lost 3 bases, and 14 bases lay between the germline ends. The data are from a study of T cell repertoires in cytomegalovirus infection. In the study overall: Recently described HLA-C-restricted plus well-studied HLA-B-restricted CMV epitopes were used. An indication of both CMV infection and matching HLA type came from public TCR beta signatures. Overall study results and limits: Using cumulative public TCR beta family frequency, the authors identified those who carried CMV together with the relevant HLA. What dominated the ex vivo response were HLA-C-restricted CMV-specific TCR beta clonotypes.

TCRdb called the reads again in MiXCR, with one record for every CDR3 protein. The data show approximately 1,000,000 distinct CDR3 sequences, around 29% seen once. This rearrangement joins TRBV2 to TRBJ2-7; tentatively, D is TRBD1 (5 bases). The source material was cultured CD8+ T cells from PBMCs, sampled from culture after CMV antigen stimulation. The clonotype originates from a human donor in good health (CMV status not recorded). Some clones in this sample may be carry-over from other donors' samples. DNA of the CDR3: TGTGCCAGCGGATACTCGCAGGGCTACGAGCAGTACGTC. The encoded protein is CASGYSQGYEQYV.